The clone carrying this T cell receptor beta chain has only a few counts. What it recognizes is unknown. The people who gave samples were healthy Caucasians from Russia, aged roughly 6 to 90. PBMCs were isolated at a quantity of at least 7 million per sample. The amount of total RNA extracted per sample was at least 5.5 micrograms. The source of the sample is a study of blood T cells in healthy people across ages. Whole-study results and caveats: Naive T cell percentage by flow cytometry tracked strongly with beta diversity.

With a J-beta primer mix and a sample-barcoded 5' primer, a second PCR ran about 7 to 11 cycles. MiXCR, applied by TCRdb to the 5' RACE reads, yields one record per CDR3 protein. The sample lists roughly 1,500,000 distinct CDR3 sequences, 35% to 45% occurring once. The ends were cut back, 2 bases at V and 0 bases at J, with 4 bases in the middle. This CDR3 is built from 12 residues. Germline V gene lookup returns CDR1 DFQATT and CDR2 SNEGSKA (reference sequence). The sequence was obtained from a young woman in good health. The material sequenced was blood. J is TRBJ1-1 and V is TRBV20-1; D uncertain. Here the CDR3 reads CSARFVNTEAFF. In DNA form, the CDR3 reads TGCAGTGCTAGATTTGTGAACACTGAAGCTTTCTTT.